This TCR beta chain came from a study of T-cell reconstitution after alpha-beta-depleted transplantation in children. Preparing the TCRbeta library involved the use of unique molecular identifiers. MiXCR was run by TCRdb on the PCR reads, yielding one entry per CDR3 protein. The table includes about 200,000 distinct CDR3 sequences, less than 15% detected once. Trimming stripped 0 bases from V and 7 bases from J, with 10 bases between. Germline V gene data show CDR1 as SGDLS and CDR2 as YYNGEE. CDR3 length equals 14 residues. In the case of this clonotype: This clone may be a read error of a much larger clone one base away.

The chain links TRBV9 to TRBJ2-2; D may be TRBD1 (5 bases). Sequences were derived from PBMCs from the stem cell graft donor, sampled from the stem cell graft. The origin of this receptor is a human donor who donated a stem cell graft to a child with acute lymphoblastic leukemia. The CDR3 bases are TGTGCCAGCAGCGTAGGGGGCGACGGCGGGGAGCTGTTTTTT. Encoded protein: CASSVGGDGGELFF.